This TCR beta chain was captured by sequencing in a study of T cell clonotyping in hematopoietic cell transplantation. Concerning this clone itself: The antigen is unknown.

V lost 5 bases to trimming and J lost 8 bases, with 23 bases between them. This CDR3 region has 16 residues. Germline V gives CDR1 LNHDA, CDR2 SQIVND (reference sequence). General study results and limits: Recipient TCR diversity dropped after transplant; expanded clonotypes rose from day 30 to 180.

The assay was immunoSEQ multiplex PCR, and TCRdb's table has in-frame clones only and misses some. The sample lists 6,000 to 9,000 clones, about 91% occurring once. Sequences were derived from PBMCs, sampled 100 days after allogeneic stem cell transplant. This TCR came from a male patient aged 18-30 years who had an allogeneic stem cell transplant from a related donor, so the T cells may come from the graft donor. Some clones in this sample may be carry-over from other donors' samples. J is TRBJ2-3 and V is TRBV19, with a possible D match to TRBD1 (5 bases). CDR3 nucleotide sequence: TGTGCCAGTAGTTCGACGGACACACTTCTCGGAGTTACGCAGTATTTT. Residues: CASSSTDTLLGVTQYF. Looking up the rest from reference TRBV19 and TRBJ2-3 gives the full variable domain: DGGITQSPKYLFRKEGQNVTLSCEQNLNHDAMYWYRQDPGQGLRLIYYSQIVNDFQKGDIAEGYSVSREKKESFPLTVTSAQKNPTAFYLCASSSTDTLLGVTQYFGPGTRLTVL.